This passage covers 16 T cell receptor beta chains from one sample sequenced in a study of OX40 agonist ivuxolimab in advanced cancers. The protocol was immunoSEQ multiplex PCR, while the TCRdb copy is restricted to in-frame clones and leaves out a portion. The repertoire holds around 80,000 clones, around 90% seen once, with 0.15% to 0.2% in the top ten. The source was CD4+ or CD8+ T cells sorted from blood, collected in a trial of the OX40 agonist ivuxolimab. The receptors were gathered from an adult with an advanced solid tumor such as melanoma, head and neck, liver or kidney cancer.

This clone has only a few counts. The rearrangement links TRBV28 to TRBJ1-1; no reliable D call. The CDR3 is 12 amino acids. In germline, CDR1 is MDHEN, CDR2 SYDVKM. V was shortened by 3 bases and J by 4 bases, with 6 bases between the two germline ends. The CDR3 nucleotides are TGTGCCAGCAGTTTGGTGGGCACTGAAGCTTTCTTT. Encoded protein: CASSLVGTEAFF.

V gene TRBV6-1 combines with J gene TRBJ1-5; D is undetermined. V dropped 7 bases and J dropped 7 bases, with 14 bases sitting between them. This CDR3 has 13 residues. Looked up from germline, CDR1 is MNHNS and CDR2 is SASEGT. For the CDR3, the DNA is TGTGCCAGCACCTCCTCGGGGTTCCAGCCCCAGCATTTT. It yields the protein CASTSSGFQPQHF.

Turning to this clone: At one boundary the junction diverges from the germline segment, which might be a read error. This rearrangement joins TRBV28 to TRBJ1-1; TRBD1 might be the D (5 bases). The germline V gene encodes CDR1 MDHEN and CDR2 SYDVKM. The CDR3 covers 15 residues. The CDR3, as DNA: TGTGCCAGCAGTATAGGGGTAGGGGTGAAAACTGAAGCTTTCTTT. It codes for CASSIGVGVKTEAFF.

V usage is TRBV5-1 and J usage is TRBJ2-5, with 14 bases that match TRBD2. Trimming at V came to 4 bases and at J to 11 bases, leaving 7 bases not matched to a gene. Germline assignment: CDR1 SGHRS and CDR2 YFSETQ. There are 14 residues in the CDR3. In nucleotides, the CDR3 is TGCGCCAGCAGCGAGACTAGCGGGAGGGCCCAGCAGTACTTC. Residues: CASSETSGRAQQYF.

The chain employs TRBV6-6 and TRBJ2-1; D gene unclear. CDR3 size: 11 residues. The germline V and J ends were trimmed by 6 bases and 7 bases, with 7 bases remaining between them. Germline V gene data show CDR1 as MNHNY and CDR2 as SVGAGI (reference sequence). The CDR3 DNA follows: TGTGCCAGCAGGATTACAAATGAGCAGTTCTTC. Its protein is CASRITNEQFF.

This chain links TRBV27 with TRBJ1-5; 7 bases fit TRBD1. Germline assignment: CDR1 MNHEY and CDR2 SMNVEV (reference sequence). Trimming took 5 bases from V and 2 from J; bases not matched to a gene: 9. The CDR3 consists of 16 residues. CDR3 residues: CASSTHTGDGNQPQHF. The CDR3 DNA is TGTGCCAGCAGTACACACACAGGGGACGGCAATCAGCCCCAGCATTTT.

This chain connects TRBV9 to TRBJ2-6; D is unclear. The CDR3 has 14 residues. The germline V gene has CDR1 SGDLS and CDR2 YYNGEE. V was pared by 0 bases and J by 2 bases, with 3 bases between. CDR3 DNA: TGTGCCAGCAGCGTAGACGCTGGGGCCAACGTCCTGACTTTC. Translation gives CASSVDAGANVLTF.

CDR3 nucleotides: TGTGCCAGCAGTTACTCGAGCACTACAGTTAGCTACACCTTC. This codes for CASSYSSTTVSYTF. The rearrangement joins TRBV6-6 to TRBJ1-2; D unclear. Trimming removed 0 bases at V and 9 bases at J, with 14 bases between. The V gene's germline CDR1 is MNHNY and CDR2 SVGAGI (reference sequence). This CDR3 is 14 amino acids long.

This chain uses TRBV5-1 with TRBJ1-4; D is ambiguous. V shed 1 base and J shed 4 bases, with 8 bases lying between them. This CDR3 spans 14 amino acids. The germline V gene has CDR1 SGHRS and CDR2 YFSETQ. CDR3 DNA: TGCGCCAGCAGCTTGTCCGGGGATAATGAAAAACTGTTTTTT. Residues: CASSLSGDNEKLFF.

This clone was seen a handful of times. The chain links TRBV10-3 to TRBJ2-7; TRBD1 is a possible D gene (7 bases). The CDR3 is 15 residues long. Trimming took 10 bases from V and 2 from J, leaving 21 bases between them. Germline-derived CDR1 and CDR2 are ENHRY and SYGVKD. CDR3: CATQGEVGPPYEQYF. CDR3 coding DNA: TGTGCCACGCAGGGGGAGGTAGGCCCTCCCTACGAGCAGTACTTC.

The chain has TRBV6-6 and TRBJ2-5; D may be TRBD1 or TRBD2 (5 bases each). V was cut by 6 bases and J by 5 bases, with 16 bases left in between. CDR1 is MNHNY, CDR2 SVGAGI, per germline (reference sequence). The CDR3 contains 14 residues. The CDR3 bases are TGTGCCAGCAGGGGGGTGGGCCCCGGGGAGACCCAGTACTTC. This codes for CASRGVGPGETQYF.

The gene calls are TRBV28 and TRBJ1-5; TRBD1 might be the D (5 bases). The CDR3 is 14 residues long. Germline CDR1 and CDR2: MDHEN and SYDVKM. Trimming pared 7 bases from V and 1 base from J, leaving 11 bases between. The CDR3, as DNA: TGTGCCAGCATGGAGGGACCGAGCAATCAGCCCCAGCATTTT. Amino acids: CASMEGPSNQPQHF.

This sequence joins TRBV28 and TRBJ1-3, with 8 bases matching TRBD1. Germline assignment: CDR1 MDHEN and CDR2 SYDVKM. The V and J ends lost 2 bases and 0 bases, in that order; junction bases with no gene match: 6. The CDR3 consists of 17 residues. Here the CDR3 DNA reads TGTGCCAGCAGTTTACCGCTAGGACAGGGCTCTGGAAACACCATATATTTT. This sequence encodes CASSLPLGQGSGNTIYF. Filled out from reference TRBV28 and TRBJ1-3, the complete variable domain reads DVKVTQSSRYLVKRTGEKVFLECVQDMDHENMFWYRQDPGLGLRLIYFSYDVKMKEKGDIPEGYSVSREKKERFSLILESASTNQTSMYLCASSLPLGQGSGNTIYFGEGSWLTVV.

The J gene is TRBJ2-3, the V gene TRBV30; 9 nucleotides agree with TRBD2. This CDR3 comprises 16 residues. V dropped 0 bases and J dropped 2; count of bases not matched to a gene: 6. Germline V gene lookup returns CDR1 GTSNPN and CDR2 SVGIG (reference sequence). CDR3 protein: CAWSVGLAGTTDTQYF. The DNA of the CDR3 is TGTGCCTGGAGTGTAGGTCTAGCGGGGACCACAGATACGCAGTATTTT.

The V and J genes are TRBV23-1 and TRBJ2-7; the match to TRBD2 covers 13 bases. TRBV23-1 is identified as an open reading frame with a role that is uncertain. This CDR3 is 18 amino acids long. Trimming at V came to 7 bases and at J to 1 base, leaving 13 bases not matched to a gene. In DNA form, the CDR3 reads TGCGCCAGCAACGACCCGGGACTAGCGGGATTTCTGTCCTACGAGCAGTACTTC. Its translation: CASNDPGLAGFLSYEQYF.

V usage is TRBV19 and J usage is TRBJ2-3; a weak D match, TRBD2 (6 bases). The CDR3 is made up of 15 amino acids. The ends were cut back, 6 bases at V and 8 bases at J, with 21 bases in the middle. Germline CDR1 is LNHDA and CDR2 is SQIVND (reference sequence). CDR3 sequence: CASSPPGVRHSTQYF. The CDR3 DNA follows: TGTGCCAGTAGCCCGCCGGGGGTCCGTCATAGTACGCAGTATTTT. Combining the CDR3 with reference TRBV19 and TRBJ2-3 gives the whole variable domain DGGITQSPKYLFRKEGQNVTLSCEQNLNHDAMYWYRQDPGQGLRLIYYSQIVNDFQKGDIAEGYSVSREKKESFPLTVTSAQKNPTAFYLCASSPPGVRHSTQYFGPGTRLTVL.